Described below is a single TCR beta chain sequence and its context. Its antigen is not known. The sample comes from a study of OX40 agonist ivuxolimab in advanced cancers. Study as a whole: Eligibility rules accepted prior anti-PD-1, anti-PD-L1 or anti-CTLA-4 therapy, and 40% had some. One hepatocellular carcinoma and two cutaneous melanoma patients partially responded.

Study-level points and caveats: There was clonal expansion of CD4+ and CD8+ blood T cells by week 6 at 0.1 to 3.0 mg/kg. Part of the nonresponder group also had normalized T-cell clonal expansion that was low.

Using immunoSEQ multiplex PCR, the repertoire was profiled, and TCRdb retains in-frame clones only, with some absent. The sample consists of about 62,000 clones, about 91% of them appearing once. The specimen was CD4+ or CD8+ T cells sorted from blood, collected in a trial of the OX40 agonist ivuxolimab. The TCR was taken from an adult with an advanced solid tumor such as melanoma, head and neck, liver or kidney cancer.

The CDR3 nucleotides read TGTGCCACCAGCAGCTCGGGGGACCCCACAGATACGCAGTATTTT. It specifies CATSSSGDPTDTQYF. The rearrangement links TRBV15 to TRBJ2-3; D is perhaps TRBD2 (6 bases). The CDR3 loop spans 15 amino acids. CDR1 LNHNV and CDR2 YYDKDF come from the germline V gene (reference sequence). Trimming removed 3 bases at V and 2 bases at J, with 12 bases between. Variable domain in full (rest from reference TRBV15 and TRBJ2-3): DAMVIQNPRYQVTQFGKPVTLSCSQTLNHNVMYWYQQKSSQAPKLLFHYYDKDFNNEADTPDNFQSRRPNTSFCFLDIRSPGLGDTAMYLCATSSSGDPTDTQYFGPGTRLTVL.